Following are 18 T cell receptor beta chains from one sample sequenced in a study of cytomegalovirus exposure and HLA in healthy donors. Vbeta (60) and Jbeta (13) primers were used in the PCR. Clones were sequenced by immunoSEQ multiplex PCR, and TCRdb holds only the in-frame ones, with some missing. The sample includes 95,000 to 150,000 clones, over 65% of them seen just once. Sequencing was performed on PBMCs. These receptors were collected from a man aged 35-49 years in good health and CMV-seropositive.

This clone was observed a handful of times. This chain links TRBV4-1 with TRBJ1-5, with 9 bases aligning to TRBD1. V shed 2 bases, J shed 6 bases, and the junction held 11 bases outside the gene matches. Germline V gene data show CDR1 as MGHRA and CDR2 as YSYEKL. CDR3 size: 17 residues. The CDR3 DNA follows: TGCGCCAGCAGCCAAAGTCCTACAGGGGGCGCGGGTCAGCCCCAGCATTTT. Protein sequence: CASSQSPTGGAGQPQHF.

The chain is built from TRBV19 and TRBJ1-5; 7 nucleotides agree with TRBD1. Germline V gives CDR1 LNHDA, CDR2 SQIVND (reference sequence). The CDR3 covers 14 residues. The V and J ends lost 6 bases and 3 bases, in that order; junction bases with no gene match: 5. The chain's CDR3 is CASRRDSVNQPQHF. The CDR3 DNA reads TGTGCCAGTAGAAGGGACAGCGTCAATCAGCCCCAGCATTTT.

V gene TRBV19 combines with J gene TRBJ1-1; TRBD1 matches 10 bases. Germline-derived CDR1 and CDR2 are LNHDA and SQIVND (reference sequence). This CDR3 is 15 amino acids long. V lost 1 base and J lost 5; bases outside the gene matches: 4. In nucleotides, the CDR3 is TGTGCCAGTAGTATAGGGACAGGGGGTAGGACTGAAGCTTTCTTT. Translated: CASSIGTGGRTEAFF.

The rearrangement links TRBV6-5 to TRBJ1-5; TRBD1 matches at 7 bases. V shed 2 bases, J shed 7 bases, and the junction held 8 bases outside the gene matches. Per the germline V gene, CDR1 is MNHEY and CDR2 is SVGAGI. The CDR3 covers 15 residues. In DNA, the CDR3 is TGTGCCAGCAGTTACAAGGGAGGCAGGGGGCAGCCCCAGCATTTT. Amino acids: CASSYKGGRGQPQHF.

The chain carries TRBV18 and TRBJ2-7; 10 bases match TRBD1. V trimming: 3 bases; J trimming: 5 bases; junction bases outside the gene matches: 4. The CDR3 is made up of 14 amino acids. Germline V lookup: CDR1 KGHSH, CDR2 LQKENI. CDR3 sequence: CASSPGTGVNEQYF. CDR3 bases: TGTGCCAGCTCACCGGGGACAGGGGTGAACGAGCAGTACTTC.

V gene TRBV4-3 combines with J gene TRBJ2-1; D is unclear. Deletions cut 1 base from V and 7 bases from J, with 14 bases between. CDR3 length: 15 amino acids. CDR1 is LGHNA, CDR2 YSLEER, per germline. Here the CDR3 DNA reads TGCGCCAGCAGCCAAGCGCTATTAATGTGGAATGAGCAGTTCTTC. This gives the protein CASSQALLMWNEQFF.

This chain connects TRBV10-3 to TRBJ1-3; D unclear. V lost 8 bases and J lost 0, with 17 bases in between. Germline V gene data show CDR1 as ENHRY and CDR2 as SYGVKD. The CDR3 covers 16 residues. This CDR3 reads CAIRLSEFFSGNTIYF. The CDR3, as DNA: TGTGCCATCCGGCTCTCGGAGTTCTTCTCTGGAAACACCATATATTTT.

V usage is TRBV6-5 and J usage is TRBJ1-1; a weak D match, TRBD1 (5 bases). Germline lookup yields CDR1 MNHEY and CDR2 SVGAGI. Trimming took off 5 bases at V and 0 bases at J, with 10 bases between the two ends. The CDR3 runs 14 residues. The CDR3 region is CASSVGLMNTEAFF. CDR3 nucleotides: TGTGCCAGCAGTGTGGGACTGATGAACACTGAAGCTTTCTTT.

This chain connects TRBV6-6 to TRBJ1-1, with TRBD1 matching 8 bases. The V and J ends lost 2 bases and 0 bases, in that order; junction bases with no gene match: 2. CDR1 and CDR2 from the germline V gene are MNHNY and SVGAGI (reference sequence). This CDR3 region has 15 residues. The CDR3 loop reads CASSYRTGMNTEAFF. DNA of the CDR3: TGTGCCAGCAGTTACCGGACAGGGATGAACACTGAAGCTTTCTTT.

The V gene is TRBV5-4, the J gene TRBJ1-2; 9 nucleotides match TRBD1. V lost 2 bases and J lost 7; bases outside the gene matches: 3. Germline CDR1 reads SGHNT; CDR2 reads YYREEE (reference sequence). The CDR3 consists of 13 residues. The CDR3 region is CASSFGQGLGYTF. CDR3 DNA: TGTGCCAGCAGCTTCGGACAGGGGCTTGGCTACACCTTC.

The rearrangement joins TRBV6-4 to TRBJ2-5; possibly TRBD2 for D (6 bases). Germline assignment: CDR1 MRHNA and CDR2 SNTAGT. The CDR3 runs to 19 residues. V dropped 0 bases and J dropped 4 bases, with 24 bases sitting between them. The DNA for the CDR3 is TGTGCCAGCAGTGACTCGAACGGCGAGTGGGAGGAAGTTTTAGAGACCCAGTACTTC. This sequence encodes CASSDSNGEWEEVLETQYF.

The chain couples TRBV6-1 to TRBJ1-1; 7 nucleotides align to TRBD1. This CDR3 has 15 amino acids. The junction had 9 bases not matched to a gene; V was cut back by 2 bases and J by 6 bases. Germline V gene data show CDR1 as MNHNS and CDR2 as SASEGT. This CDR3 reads CASSETRQGTAEAFF. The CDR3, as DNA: TGTGCCAGCAGTGAAACCCGACAGGGAACCGCTGAAGCTTTCTTT.

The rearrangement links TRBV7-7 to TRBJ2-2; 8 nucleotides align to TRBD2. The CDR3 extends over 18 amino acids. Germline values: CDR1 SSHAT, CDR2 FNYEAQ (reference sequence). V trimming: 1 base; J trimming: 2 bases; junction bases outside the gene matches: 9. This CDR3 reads CASSLGVQLAVNTGELFF. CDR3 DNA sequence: TGTGCCAGCAGCTTAGGGGTCCAACTAGCGGTTAACACCGGGGAGCTGTTTTTT.

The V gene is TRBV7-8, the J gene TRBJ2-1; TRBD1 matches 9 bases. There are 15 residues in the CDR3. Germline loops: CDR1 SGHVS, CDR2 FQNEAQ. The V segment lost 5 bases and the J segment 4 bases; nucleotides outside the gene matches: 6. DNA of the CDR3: TGTGCCAGCAGCCCACGACAGGGGGGGTACAATGAGCAGTTCTTC. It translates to CASSPRQGGYNEQFF.

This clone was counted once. The CDR3 DNA reads as TGCGCCAGCAGCTTGGGACGGGGGGAATCGGATACGCAGTATTTT. Its translation is CASSLGRGESDTQYF. The V gene is TRBV5-1, the J gene TRBJ2-3, with 7 bases that match TRBD2. V lost 0 bases and J lost 6; bases outside the gene matches: 7. The CDR3 is 15 residues long. CDR1 and CDR2 (germline): SGHRS, YFSETQ.

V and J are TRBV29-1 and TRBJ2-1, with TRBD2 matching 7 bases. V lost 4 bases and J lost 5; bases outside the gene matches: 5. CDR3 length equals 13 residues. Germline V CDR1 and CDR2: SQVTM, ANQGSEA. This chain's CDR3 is CSVGGGRNNEQFF. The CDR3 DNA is TGCAGCGTTGGGGGGGGAAGGAACAATGAGCAGTTCTTC.

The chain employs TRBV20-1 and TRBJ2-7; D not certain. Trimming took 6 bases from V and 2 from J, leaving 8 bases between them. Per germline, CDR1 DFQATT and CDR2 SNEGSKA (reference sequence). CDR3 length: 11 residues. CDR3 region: CSARTTYEQYF. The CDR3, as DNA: TGCAGTGCGCGAACCACCTACGAGCAGTACTTC.

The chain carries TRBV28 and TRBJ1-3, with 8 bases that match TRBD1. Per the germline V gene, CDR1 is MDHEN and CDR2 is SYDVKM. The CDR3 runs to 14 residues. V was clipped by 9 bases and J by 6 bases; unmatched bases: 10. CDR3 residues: CASILSGGQNTIYF. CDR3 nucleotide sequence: TGTGCCAGTATTTTATCAGGGGGCCAAAACACCATATATTTT.